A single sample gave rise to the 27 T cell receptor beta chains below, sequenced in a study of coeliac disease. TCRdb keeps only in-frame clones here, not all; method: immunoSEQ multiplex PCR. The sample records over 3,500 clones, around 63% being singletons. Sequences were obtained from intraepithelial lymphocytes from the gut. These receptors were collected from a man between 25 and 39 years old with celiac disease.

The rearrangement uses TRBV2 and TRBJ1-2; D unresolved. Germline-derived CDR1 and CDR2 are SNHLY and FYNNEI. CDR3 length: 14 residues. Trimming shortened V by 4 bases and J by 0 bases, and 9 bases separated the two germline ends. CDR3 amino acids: CASSAQSANYGYTF. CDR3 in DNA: TGTGCCAGCAGTGCGCAGTCAGCTAACTATGGCTACACCTTC.

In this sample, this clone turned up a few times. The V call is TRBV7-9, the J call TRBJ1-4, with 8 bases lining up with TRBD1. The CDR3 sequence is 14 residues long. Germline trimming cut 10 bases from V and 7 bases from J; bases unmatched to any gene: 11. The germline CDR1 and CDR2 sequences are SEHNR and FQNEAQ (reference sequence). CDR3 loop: CATRGQGGTEKLFF. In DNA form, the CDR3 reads TGTGCCACCCGAGGACAGGGAGGGACTGAAAAACTGTTTTTT.

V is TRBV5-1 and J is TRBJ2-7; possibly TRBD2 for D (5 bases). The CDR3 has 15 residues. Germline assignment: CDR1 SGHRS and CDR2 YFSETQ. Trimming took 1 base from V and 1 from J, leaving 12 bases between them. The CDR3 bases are TGCGCCAGCAGCTTGATAGCGTATGGGTCCTACGAGCAGTACTTC. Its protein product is CASSLIAYGSYEQYF.

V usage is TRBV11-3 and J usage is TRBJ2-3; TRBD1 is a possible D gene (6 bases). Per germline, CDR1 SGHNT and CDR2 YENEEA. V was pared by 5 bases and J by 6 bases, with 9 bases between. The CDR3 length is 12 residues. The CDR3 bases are TGTGCCAGCAGCACAACAGGGGATACGCAGTATTTT. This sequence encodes CASSTTGDTQYF. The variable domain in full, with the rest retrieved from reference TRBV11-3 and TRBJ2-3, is EAGVVQSPRYKIIEKKQPVAFWCNPISGHNTLYWYLQNLGQGPELLIRYENEEAVDDSQLPKDRFSAERLKGVDSTLKIQPAELGDSAVYLCASSTTGDTQYFGPGTRLTVL.

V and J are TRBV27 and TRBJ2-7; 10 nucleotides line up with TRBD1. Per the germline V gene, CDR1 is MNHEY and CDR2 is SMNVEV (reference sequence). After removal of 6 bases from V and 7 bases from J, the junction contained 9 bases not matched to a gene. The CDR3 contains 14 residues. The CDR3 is CASSGDRGLPEQYF. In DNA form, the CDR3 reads TGTGCCAGCAGCGGGGACAGGGGCCTTCCTGAGCAGTACTTC.

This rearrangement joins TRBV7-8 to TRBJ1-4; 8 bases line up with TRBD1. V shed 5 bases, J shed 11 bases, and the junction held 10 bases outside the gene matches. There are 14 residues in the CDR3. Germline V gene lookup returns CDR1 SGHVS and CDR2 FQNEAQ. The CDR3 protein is CASSPDRVSAKLFF. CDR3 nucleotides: TGTGCCAGCAGCCCGGACAGGGTCAGCGCGAAACTGTTTTTT. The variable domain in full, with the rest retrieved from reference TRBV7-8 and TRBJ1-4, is GAGVSQSPRYKVAKRGQDVALRCDPISGHVSLFWYQQALGQGPEFLTYFQNEAQLDKSGLPSDRFFAERPEGSVSTLKIQRTQQEDSAVYLCASSPDRVSAKLFFGSGTQLSVL.

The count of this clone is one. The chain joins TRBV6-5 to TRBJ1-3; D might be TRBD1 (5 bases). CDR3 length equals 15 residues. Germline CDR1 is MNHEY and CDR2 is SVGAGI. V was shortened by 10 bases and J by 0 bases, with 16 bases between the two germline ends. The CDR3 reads CATRSWGLSGNTIYF. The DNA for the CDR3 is TGTGCCACCAGATCGTGGGGACTCTCTGGAAACACCATATATTTT.

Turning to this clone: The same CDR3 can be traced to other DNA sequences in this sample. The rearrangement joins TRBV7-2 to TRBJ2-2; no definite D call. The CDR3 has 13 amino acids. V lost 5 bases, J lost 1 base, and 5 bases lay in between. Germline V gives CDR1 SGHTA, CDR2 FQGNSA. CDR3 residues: CASSPQNTGELFF. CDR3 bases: TGTGCCAGCAGCCCACAGAACACCGGGGAGCTGTTTTTT. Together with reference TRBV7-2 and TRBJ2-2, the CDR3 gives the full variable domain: GAGVSQSPSNKVTEKGKDVELRCDPISGHTALYWYRQSLGQGLEFLIYFQGNSAPDKSGLPSDRFSAERTGGSVSTLTIQRTQQEDSAVYLCASSPQNTGELFFGEGSRLTVL.

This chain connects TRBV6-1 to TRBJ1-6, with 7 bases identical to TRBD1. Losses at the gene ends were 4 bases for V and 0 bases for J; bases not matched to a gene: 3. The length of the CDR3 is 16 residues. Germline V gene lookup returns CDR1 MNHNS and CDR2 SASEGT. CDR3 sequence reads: CASSGDRSSYNSPLHF. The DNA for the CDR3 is TGTGCCAGCAGTGGGGACAGAAGCTCCTATAATTCACCCCTCCACTTT.

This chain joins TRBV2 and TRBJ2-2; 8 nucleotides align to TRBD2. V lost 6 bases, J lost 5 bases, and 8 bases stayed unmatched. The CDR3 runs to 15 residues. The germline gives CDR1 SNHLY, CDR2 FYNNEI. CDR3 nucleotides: TGTGCCAGCAGCCCGGGGGGGGGTCGGACCGGGGAGCTGTTTTTT. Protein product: CASSPGGGRTGELFF. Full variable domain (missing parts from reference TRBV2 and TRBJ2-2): EPEVTQTPSHQVTQMGQEVILRCVPISNHLYFYWYRQILGQKVEFLVSFYNNEISEKSEIFDDQFSVERPDGSNFTLKIRSTKLEDSAMYFCASSPGGGRTGELFFGEGSRLTVL.

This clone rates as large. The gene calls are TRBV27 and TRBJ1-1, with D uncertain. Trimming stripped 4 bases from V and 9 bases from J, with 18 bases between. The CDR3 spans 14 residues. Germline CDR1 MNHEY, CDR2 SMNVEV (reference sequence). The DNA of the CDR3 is TGTGCCAGCAGTTCCCTACGCAATACCGCTAAAGCTTTCTTT. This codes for CASSSLRNTAKAFF.

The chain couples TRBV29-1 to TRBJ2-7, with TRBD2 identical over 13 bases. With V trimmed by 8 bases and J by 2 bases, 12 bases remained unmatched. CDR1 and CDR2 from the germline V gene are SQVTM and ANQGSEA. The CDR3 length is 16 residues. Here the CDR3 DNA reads TGCAGCATATCCGGGACTAGCGGGACCCTTACCTACGAGCAGTACTTC. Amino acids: CSISGTSGTLTYEQYF.

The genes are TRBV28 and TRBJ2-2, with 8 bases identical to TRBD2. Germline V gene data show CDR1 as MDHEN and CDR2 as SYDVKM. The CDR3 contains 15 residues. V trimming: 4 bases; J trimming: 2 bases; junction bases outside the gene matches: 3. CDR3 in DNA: TGTGCCAGCAGTTCGGGGGGGCGAAACACCGGGGAGCTGTTTTTT. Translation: CASSSGGRNTGELFF.

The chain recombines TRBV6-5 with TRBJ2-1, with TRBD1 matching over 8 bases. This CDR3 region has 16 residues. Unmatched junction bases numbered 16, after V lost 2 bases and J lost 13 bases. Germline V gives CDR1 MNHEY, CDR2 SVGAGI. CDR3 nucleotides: TGTGCCAGCAGTTACAGGCCGACAGGGGCGGATAAAGTTCAGTTCTTC. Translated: CASSYRPTGADKVQFF.

The CDR3 protein is CASRAGFNEQFF. The CDR3 nucleotides are TGTGCCAGCCGAGCAGGGTTCAATGAGCAGTTCTTC. The V and J genes are TRBV7-9 and TRBJ2-1, with D possibly matching TRBD1 (5 bases). This CDR3 contains 12 residues. V was shortened by 8 bases and J by 6 bases, with 11 bases between the two germline ends. Per germline, CDR1 SEHNR and CDR2 FQNEAQ (reference sequence).

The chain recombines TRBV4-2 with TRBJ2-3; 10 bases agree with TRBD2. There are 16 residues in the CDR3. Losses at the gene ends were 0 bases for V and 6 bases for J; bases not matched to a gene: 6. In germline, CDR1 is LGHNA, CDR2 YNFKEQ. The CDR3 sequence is CASSQDLSGGPDTQYF. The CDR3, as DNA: TGTGCCAGCAGCCAAGATCTTAGCGGGGGGCCTGATACGCAGTATTTT.

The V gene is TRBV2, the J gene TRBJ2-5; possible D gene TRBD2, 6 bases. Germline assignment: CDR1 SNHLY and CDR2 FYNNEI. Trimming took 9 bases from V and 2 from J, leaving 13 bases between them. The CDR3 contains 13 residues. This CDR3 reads CASLRDSQETQYF. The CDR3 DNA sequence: TGTGCCAGTCTGCGGGACTCGCAAGAGACCCAGTACTTC.

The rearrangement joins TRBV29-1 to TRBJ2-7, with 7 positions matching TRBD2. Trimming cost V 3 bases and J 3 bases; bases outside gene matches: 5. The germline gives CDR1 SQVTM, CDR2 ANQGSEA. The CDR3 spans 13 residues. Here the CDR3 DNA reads TGCAGCGTTGACGGCGGGAGTGTCTACGAGCAGTACTTC. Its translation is CSVDGGSVYEQYF.

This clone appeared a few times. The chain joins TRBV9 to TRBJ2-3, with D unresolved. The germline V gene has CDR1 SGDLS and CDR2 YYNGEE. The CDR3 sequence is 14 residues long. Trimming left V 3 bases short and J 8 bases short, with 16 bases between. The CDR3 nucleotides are TGTGCCAGCAGCGGGGCAGCACTTTACGGTACGCAGTATTTT. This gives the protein CASSGAALYGTQYF.

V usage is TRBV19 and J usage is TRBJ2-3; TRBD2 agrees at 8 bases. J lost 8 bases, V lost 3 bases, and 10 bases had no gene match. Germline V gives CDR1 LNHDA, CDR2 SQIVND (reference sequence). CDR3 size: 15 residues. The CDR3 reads CASSIGDGAGGTQYF. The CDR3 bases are TGTGCCAGTAGTATCGGAGATGGGGCGGGAGGTACGCAGTATTTT.

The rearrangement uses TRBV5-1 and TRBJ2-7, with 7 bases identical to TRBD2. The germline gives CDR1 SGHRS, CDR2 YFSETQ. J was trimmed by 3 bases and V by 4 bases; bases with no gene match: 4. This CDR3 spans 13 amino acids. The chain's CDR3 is CASSTASGYEQYF. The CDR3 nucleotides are TGCGCCAGCAGCACGGCTAGCGGCTACGAGCAGTACTTC.

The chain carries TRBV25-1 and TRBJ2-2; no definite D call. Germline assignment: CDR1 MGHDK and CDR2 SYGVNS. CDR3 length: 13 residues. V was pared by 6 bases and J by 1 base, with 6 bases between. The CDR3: CASRRMNTGELFF. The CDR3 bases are TGTGCCAGCAGGCGGATGAACACCGGGGAGCTGTTTTTT.

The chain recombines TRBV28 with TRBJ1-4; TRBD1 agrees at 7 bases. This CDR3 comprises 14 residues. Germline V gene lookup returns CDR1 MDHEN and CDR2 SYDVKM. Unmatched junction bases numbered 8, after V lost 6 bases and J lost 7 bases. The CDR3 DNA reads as TGTGCCAGCAGCCGGGACAGAGAAGTTGAAAAACTGTTTTTT. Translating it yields CASSRDREVEKLFF.

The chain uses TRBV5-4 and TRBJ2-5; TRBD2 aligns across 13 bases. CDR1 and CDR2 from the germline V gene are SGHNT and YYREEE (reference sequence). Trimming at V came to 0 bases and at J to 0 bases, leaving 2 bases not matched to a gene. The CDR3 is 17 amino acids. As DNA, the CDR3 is TGTGCCAGCAGCTTGGGACTAGCGGGGGGTCACCAAGAGACCCAGTACTTC. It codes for CASSLGLAGGHQETQYF.

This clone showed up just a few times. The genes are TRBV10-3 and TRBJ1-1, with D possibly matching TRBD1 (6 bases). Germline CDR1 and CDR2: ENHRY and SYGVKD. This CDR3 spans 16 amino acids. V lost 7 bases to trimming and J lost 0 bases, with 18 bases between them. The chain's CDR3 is CAIKPGHSPLNTEAFF. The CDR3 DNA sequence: TGTGCCATCAAACCGGGACACTCACCCTTGAACACTGAAGCTTTCTTT.

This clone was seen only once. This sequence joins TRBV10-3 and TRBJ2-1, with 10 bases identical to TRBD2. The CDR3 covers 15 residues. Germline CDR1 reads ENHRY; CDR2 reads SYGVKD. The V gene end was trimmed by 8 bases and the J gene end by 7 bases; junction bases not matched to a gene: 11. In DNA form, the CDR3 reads TGTGCCATCGATAGGGGGCTAGCGGGAGCTAATGAGCAGTTCTTC. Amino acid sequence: CAIDRGLAGANEQFF.

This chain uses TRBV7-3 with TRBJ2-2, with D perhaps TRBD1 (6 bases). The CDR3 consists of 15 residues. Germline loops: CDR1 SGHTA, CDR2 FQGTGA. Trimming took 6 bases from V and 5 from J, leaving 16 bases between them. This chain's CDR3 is CASSLATGGTGELFF. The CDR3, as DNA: TGTGCCAGCAGTTTAGCGACAGGCGGGACCGGGGAGCTGTTTTTT.